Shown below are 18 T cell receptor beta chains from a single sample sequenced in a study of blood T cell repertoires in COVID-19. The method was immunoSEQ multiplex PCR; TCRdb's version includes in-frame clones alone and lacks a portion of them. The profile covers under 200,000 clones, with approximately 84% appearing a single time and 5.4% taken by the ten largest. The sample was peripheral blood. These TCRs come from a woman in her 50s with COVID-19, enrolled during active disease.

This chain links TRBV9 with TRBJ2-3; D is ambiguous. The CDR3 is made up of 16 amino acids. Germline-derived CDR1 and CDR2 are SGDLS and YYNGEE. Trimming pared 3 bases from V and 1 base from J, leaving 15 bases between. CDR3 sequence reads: CASSGESLSRTDTQYF. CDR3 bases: TGTGCCAGCAGCGGAGAGAGTCTAAGTCGCACAGATACGCAGTATTTT.

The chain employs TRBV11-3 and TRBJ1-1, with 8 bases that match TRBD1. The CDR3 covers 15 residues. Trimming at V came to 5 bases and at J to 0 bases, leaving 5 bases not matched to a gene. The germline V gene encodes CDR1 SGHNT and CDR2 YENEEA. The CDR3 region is CASSRDRGLNTEAFF. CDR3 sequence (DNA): TGTGCCAGCAGCCGAGACAGGGGTTTGAACACTGAAGCTTTCTTT.

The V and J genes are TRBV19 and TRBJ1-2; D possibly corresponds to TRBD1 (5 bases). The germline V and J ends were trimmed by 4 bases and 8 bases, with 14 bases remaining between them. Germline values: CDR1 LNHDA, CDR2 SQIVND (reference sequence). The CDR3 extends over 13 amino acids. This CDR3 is CASSTQDARGYTF. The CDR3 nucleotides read TGTGCCAGTAGTACACAGGATGCGCGAGGCTACACCTTC.

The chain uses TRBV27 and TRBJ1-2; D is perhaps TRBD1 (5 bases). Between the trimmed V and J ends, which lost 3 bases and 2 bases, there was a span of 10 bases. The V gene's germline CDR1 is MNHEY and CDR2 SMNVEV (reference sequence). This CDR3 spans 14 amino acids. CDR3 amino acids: CASSFQGGNYGYTF. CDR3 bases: TGTGCCAGCAGTTTCCAGGGTGGGAACTATGGCTACACCTTC.

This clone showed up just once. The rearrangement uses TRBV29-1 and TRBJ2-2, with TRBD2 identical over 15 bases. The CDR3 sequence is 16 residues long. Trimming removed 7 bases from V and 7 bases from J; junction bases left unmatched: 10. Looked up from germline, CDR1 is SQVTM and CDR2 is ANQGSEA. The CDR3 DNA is TGCAGCGCGAGTTCTCGGGGACTAGCGGGGGGCGGGGAGCTGTTTTTT. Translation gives CSASSRGLAGGGELFF.

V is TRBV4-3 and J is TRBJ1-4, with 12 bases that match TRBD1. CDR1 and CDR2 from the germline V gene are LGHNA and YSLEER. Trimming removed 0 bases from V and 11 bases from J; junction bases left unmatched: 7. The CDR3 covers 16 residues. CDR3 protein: CASSQDSGTGGNKLFF. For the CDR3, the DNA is TGCGCCAGCAGCCAAGATTCGGGGACAGGGGGCAACAAACTGTTTTTT.

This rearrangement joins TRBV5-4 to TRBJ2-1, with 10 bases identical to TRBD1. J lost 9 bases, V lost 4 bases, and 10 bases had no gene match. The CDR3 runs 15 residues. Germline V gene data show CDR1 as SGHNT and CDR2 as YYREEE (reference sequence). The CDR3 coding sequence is TGTGCCAGCAGCCCGGGACAGGGGCTCCAAAGTGAGCAGTTCTTC. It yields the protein CASSPGQGLQSEQFF.

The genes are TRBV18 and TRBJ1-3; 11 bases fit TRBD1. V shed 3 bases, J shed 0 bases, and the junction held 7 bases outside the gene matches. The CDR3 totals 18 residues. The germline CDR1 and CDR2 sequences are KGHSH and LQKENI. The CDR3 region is CASSPGTGGFHSGNTIYF. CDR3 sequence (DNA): TGTGCCAGCTCACCCGGGACAGGGGGGTTCCACTCTGGAAACACCATATATTTT.

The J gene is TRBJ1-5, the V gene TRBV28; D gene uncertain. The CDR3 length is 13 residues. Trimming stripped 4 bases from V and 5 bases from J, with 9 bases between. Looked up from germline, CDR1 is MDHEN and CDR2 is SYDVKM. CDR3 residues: CASSYREYQPQHF. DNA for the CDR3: TGTGCCAGCAGTTACCGAGAGTATCAGCCCCAGCATTTT.

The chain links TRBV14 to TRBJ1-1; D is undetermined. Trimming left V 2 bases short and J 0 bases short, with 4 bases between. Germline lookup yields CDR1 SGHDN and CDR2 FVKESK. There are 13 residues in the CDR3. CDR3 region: CASSQRLNTEAFF. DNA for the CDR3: TGTGCCAGCAGCCAACGGTTGAACACTGAAGCTTTCTTT.

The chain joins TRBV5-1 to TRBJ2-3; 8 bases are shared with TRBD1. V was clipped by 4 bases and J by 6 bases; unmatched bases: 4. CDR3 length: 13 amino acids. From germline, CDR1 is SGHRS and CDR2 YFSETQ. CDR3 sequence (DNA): TGCGCCAGCAGCCTGCGACAGGGGGATACGCAGTATTTT. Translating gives CASSLRQGDTQYF.

The CDR3 region is CASSLSDSADTQYF. CDR3 coding DNA: TGTGCCAGCAGTTTATCGGACAGCGCAGATACGCAGTATTTT. This chain links TRBV27 with TRBJ2-3, with D perhaps TRBD1 (6 bases). The CDR3 is 14 amino acids. V was cut by 0 bases and J by 4 bases, with 8 bases left in between. Looked up from germline, CDR1 is MNHEY and CDR2 is SMNVEV (reference sequence).

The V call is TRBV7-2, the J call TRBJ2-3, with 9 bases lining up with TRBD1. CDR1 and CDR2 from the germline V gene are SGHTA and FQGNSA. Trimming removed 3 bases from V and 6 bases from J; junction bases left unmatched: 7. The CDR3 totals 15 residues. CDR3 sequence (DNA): TGTGCCAGCAGCTTGGACAGGGGTGGTGCGGATACGCAGTATTTT. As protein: CASSLDRGGADTQYF.

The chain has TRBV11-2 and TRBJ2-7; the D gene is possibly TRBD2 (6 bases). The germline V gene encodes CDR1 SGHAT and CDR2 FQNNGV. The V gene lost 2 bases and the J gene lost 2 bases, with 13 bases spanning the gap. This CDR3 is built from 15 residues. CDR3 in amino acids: CASSLSRSGTYEQYF. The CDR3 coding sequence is TGTGCCAGCAGCTTAAGCCGTAGCGGAACCTACGAGCAGTACTTC.

The CDR3 sequence is CASSYRGGYTF. The CDR3 DNA is TGTGCCAGCAGTTACAGGGGTGGCTACACCTTC. The chain uses TRBV12-3 or TRBV12-4 and TRBJ1-2, with 7 bases that match TRBD1. V lost 4 bases to trimming and J lost 7 bases; unmatched junction nucleotides: 0. CDR3 size: 11 residues.

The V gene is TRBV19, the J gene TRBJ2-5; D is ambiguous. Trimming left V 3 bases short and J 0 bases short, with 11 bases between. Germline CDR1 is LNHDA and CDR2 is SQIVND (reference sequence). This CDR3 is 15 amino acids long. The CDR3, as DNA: TGTGCCAGTAGTATGACACAGATTCACCAAGAGACCCAGTACTTC. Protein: CASSMTQIHQETQYF. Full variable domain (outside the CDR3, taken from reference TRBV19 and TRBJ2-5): DGGITQSPKYLFRKEGQNVTLSCEQNLNHDAMYWYRQDPGQGLRLIYYSQIVNDFQKGDIAEGYSVSREKKESFPLTVTSAQKNPTAFYLCASSMTQIHQETQYFGPGTRLLVL.

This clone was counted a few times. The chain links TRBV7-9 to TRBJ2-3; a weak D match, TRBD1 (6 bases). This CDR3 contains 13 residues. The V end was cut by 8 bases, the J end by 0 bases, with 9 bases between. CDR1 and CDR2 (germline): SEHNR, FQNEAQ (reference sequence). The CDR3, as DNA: TGTGCCAGCGGGCAGGGGAGCACAGATACGCAGTATTTT. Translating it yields CASGQGSTDTQYF. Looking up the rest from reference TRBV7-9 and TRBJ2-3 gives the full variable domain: DTGVSQNPRHKITKRGQNVTFRCDPISEHNRLYWYRQTLGQGPEFLTYFQNEAQLEKSRLLSDRFSAERPKGSFSTLEIQRTEQGDSAMYLCASGQGSTDTQYFGPGTRLTVL.

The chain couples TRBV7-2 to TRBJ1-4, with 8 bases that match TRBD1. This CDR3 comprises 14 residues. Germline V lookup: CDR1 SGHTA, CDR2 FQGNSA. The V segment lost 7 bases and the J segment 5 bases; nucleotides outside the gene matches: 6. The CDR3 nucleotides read TGTGCCAGCAAACAGGGGGTTTCGAATGAAAAACTGTTTTTT. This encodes CASKQGVSNEKLFF.